What follows describes a single T cell receptor (beta chain). The same CDR3 arises from other DNA sequences in this sample as well. The data derive from a study of blood T cell repertoires in COVID-19. Background on the study: Donors in the United States, Italy and Spain gave samples during acute or convalescent COVID-19.

The germline CDR1 and CDR2 sequences are KGHSH and LQKENI. This CDR3 has 14 residues. V lost 6 bases, J lost 0 bases, and 4 bases stayed unmatched. The protocol was immunoSEQ multiplex PCR, while the TCRdb copy is restricted to in-frame clones and leaves out a portion. The repertoire holds almost 500,000 clones, with approximately 86% as singletons. The receptor was isolated from a woman in her sixties or seventies who had recovered from COVID-19. V is TRBV18 and J is TRBJ1-1; 7 nucleotides line up with TRBD1. The sequencing sample was made of PBMCs or T cells enriched from blood (not recorded which). The CDR3 nucleotides are TGTGCCAGCTCCCCGGGACAGTTGAACACTGAAGCTTTCTTT. Translation gives CASSPGQLNTEAFF.